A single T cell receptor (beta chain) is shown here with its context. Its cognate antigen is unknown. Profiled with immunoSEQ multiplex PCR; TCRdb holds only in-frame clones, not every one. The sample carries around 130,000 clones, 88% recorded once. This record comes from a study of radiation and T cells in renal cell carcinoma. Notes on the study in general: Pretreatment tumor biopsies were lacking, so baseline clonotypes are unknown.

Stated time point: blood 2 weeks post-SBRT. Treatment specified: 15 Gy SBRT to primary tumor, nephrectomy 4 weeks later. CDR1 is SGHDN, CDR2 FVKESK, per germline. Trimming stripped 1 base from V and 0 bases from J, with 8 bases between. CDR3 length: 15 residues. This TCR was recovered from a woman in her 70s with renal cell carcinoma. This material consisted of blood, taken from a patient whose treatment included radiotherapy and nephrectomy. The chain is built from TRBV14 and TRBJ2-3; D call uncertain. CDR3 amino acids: CASSQGFISTDTQYF. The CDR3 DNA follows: TGTGCCAGCAGCCAAGGGTTTATTAGCACAGATACGCAGTATTTT.